This TCR beta chain is from a study of CD8+ T cells in alopecia areata. Study as a whole: Tofacitinib dosing lasted 6 to 18 months, which was then followed by 6 months off drug.

The CDR3 is 11 residues long. Germline V lookup: CDR1 SGHDT, CDR2 YYEEEE. The germline V and J ends were trimmed by 2 bases and 0 bases, with 0 bases remaining between them. Sequencing used cDNA as its template, made by extracting RNA and reverse transcribing it. The table came from immunoSEQ multiplex PCR; TCRdb's copy has only in-frame clones and leaves some out. The profile covers roughly 99,000 clones, with 84% appearing a single time and over 20% taken by the ten largest. Sample treatment: oral pan-JAK inhibitor, 5-10 mg twice daily. The sequence was collected from a human donor with alopecia areata. J is TRBJ2-7 and V is TRBV5-6; no clear D. Here the sequenced sample was CD8+ T cells sorted from blood, taken at week 24, from a patient treated with tofacitinib. CDR3 DNA sequence: TGTGCCAGCAGCTTCTCCTACGAGCAGTACTTC. The encoded protein is CASSFSYEQYF.